The 28 T cell receptor beta chains in this list originate from one sample, sequenced in a study of T-cell memory formation after mild COVID-19. A single record per CDR3 protein comes from TCRdb applying MiXCR to the 5' RACE reads. The sample holds some 46,000 distinct CDR3 sequences, over 6.5% seen once. Sequencing was done on a sample of PBMCs or a T cell subset sorted from them (not recorded which). Every receptor here comes from an adult who had mild COVID-19 (a few samples of this study predate the infection). Cell type and time point are not known.

This clonotype has a handful of counts. The V and J genes are TRBV5-6 and TRBJ2-7; D is unresolved. CDR3 size: 13 residues. V was cut by 0 bases and J by 3 bases, with 7 bases left in between. Germline assignment: CDR1 SGHDT and CDR2 YYEEEE. Written as DNA, the CDR3 is TGTGCCAGCAGCTTGGTTTCTAACTACGAGCAGTACTTC. Translation: CASSLVSNYEQYF.

J is TRBJ2-7 and V is TRBV2; D remains unclear. Germline V gene sequence: CDR1 SNHLY, CDR2 FYNNEI. The CDR3 is 13 residues long. V lost 4 bases and J lost 3, with 10 bases in between. The CDR3 DNA is TGTGCCAGCAGTGGGGCGGACCGCTACGAGCAGTACTTC. This codes for CASSGADRYEQYF.

This clonotype was observed many times. The chain's CDR3 is CASRVQIRFGGANEQFF. CDR3 nucleotide sequence: TGTGCCAGCAGGGTACAAATTAGGTTTGGGGGCGCGAATGAGCAGTTCTTC. The chain uses TRBV5-5 and TRBJ2-1, with D maybe TRBD1 (6 bases). The germline V and J ends were trimmed by 5 bases and 7 bases, with 25 bases remaining between them. CDR1 is SGHKS, CDR2 YYEKEE, per germline (reference sequence). The CDR3 consists of 17 residues.

This clonotype has only a few counts. This rearrangement joins TRBV7-2 to TRBJ2-5; 9 bases are a match to TRBD2. The junction had 1 base not matched to a gene; V was cut back by 4 bases and J by 1 base. The germline gives CDR1 SGHTA, CDR2 FQGNSA. The CDR3 sequence is 14 residues long. Written as DNA, the CDR3 is TGTGCCAGCAGCTGGGGACTAGCCCAAGAGACCCAGTACTTC. Translating it yields CASSWGLAQETQYF.

In DNA, the CDR3 is TGTGCCATCAGTGGGGGGACCGGGACAGGGGATCGAGAGCAGTACTTC. Protein: CAISGGTGTGDREQYF. The chain combines TRBV10-3 with TRBJ2-7; TRBD1 agrees at 10 bases. CDR3 size: 16 residues. CDR1 is ENHRY, CDR2 SYGVKD, per germline. Trimming took 4 bases from V and 7 from J; bases not matched to a gene: 13.

This clonotype appeared many times. The chain has TRBV20-1 and TRBJ2-1; 11 bases map to TRBD2. From germline, CDR1 is DFQATT and CDR2 SNEGSKA (reference sequence). The CDR3 is 10 residues long. With 6 bases clipped from V and 14 bases from J, the junction kept 3 bases outside the gene matches. This CDR3 reads CSAGTSGEFF. CDR3 nucleotides: TGCAGTGCGGGGACTAGCGGAGAGTTCTTC.

The chain recombines TRBV7-9 with TRBJ2-3; no clear D gene. V lost 1 base, J lost 8 bases, and 4 bases lay in between. Germline assignment: CDR1 SEHNR and CDR2 FQNEAQ (reference sequence). This CDR3 contains 11 residues. The CDR3 here is CASSLVGTQYF. CDR3 DNA: TGTGCCAGCAGCTTAGTTGGTACGCAGTATTTT.

The table lists this clonotype with many counts. The chain is built from TRBV5-1 and TRBJ2-1; D not certain. The CDR3 runs 15 residues. V dropped 3 bases and J dropped 4 bases, with 14 bases sitting between them. Germline CDR1 reads SGHRS; CDR2 reads YFSETQ. CDR3 sequence: CASSSDLGSYNEQFF. DNA of the CDR3: TGCGCCAGCAGCTCCGACCTCGGAAGTTACAATGAGCAGTTCTTC.

This clonotype was found a few times. The V call is TRBV25-1, the J call TRBJ1-2, with D possibly being TRBD1 (5 bases). Trimming took off 3 bases at V and 5 bases at J, with 10 bases between the two ends. Germline V CDR1 and CDR2: MGHDK, SYGVNS. This CDR3 contains 13 residues. The CDR3 DNA reads TGTGCCAGCAGTGACAGGGTATGGTATGGCTACACCTTC. Translating it yields CASSDRVWYGYTF.

The chain links TRBV4-1 to TRBJ2-4; TRBD2 matches at 7 bases. The junction had 11 bases not matched to a gene; V was cut back by 4 bases and J by 5 bases. The CDR3 contains 16 residues. Germline CDR1 MGHRA, CDR2 YSYEKL. CDR3 DNA: TGCGCCAGCAGCCTAGGGAGGGCGGATTCTCAAAACATTCAGTACTTC. Translated, it gives CASSLGRADSQNIQYF.

This clonotype was picked up many times. The V call is TRBV20-1, the J call TRBJ2-1; a weak D match, TRBD1 (6 bases). This CDR3 has 15 residues. Germline V gene sequence: CDR1 DFQATT, CDR2 SNEGSKA (reference sequence). V was pared by 5 bases and J by 1 base, with 15 bases between. CDR3 loop: CSAGTIGVSYNEQFF. Written as DNA, the CDR3 is TGCAGTGCTGGGACAATAGGGGTTTCCTACAATGAGCAGTTCTTC.

This clonotype was counted ten times or more. The V gene is TRBV5-1, the J gene TRBJ2-5; D uncertain. The CDR3 covers 14 residues. Germline CDR1 is SGHRS and CDR2 is YFSETQ. The V and J ends lost 0 bases and 2 bases respectively, with 8 bases between them. The CDR3 is CASSLGPSQETQYF. The DNA of the CDR3 is TGCGCCAGCAGCTTGGGGCCATCGCAAGAGACCCAGTACTTC.

The chain links TRBV7-9 to TRBJ1-1; D not certain. V was trimmed by 0 bases and J by 4 bases, leaving 6 bases between them. Per germline, CDR1 SEHNR and CDR2 FQNEAQ (reference sequence). The CDR3 totals 13 residues. The CDR3 region has the DNA TGTGCCAGCAGCTTAGCGCTGTCCACTGAAGCTTTCTTT. Encoded protein: CASSLALSTEAFF.

This clonotype was seen repeatedly, ten times or more. V gene TRBV15 combines with J gene TRBJ2-7; unclear D gene. CDR3 length: 13 residues. Germline CDR1 is LNHNV and CDR2 is YYDKDF (reference sequence). Trimming took off 0 bases at V and 5 bases at J, with 8 bases between the two ends. CDR3 DNA: TGTGCCACCAGCAGAGAGATCTACCACGAGCAGTACTTC. It is translated as CATSREIYHEQYF.

The sample holds one count of this clonotype. The chain uses TRBV5-1 and TRBJ2-1; 9 bases are a match to TRBD1. This CDR3 spans 14 amino acids. Germline V gives CDR1 SGHRS, CDR2 YFSETQ. J gave up 7 bases and V 4 bases, and 6 bases lay outside the gene matches. The CDR3 coding sequence is TGCGCCAGCAGCATGCTACAGGGGGCTAATGAGCAGTTCTTC. Translation: CASSMLQGANEQFF. The whole variable domain, filled in from reference TRBV5-1 and TRBJ2-1, reads KAGVTQTPRYLIKTRGQQVTLSCSPISGHRSVSWYQQTPGQGLQFLFEYFSETQRNKGNFPGRFSGRQFSNSRSEMNVSTLELGDSALYLCASSMLQGANEQFFGPGTRLTVL.

This clonotype was seen at least ten times. V is TRBV12-3 or TRBV12-4 and J is TRBJ1-4; D gene unclear. The CDR3 loop spans 15 amino acids. Trimming left V 4 bases short and J 0 bases short, with 9 bases between. For the CDR3, the DNA is TGTGCCAGCAGTTCGGGAGTTGCAACTAATGAAAAACTGTTTTTT. The encoded protein is CASSSGVATNEKLFF.

This clonotype was recorded at least ten times. This chain uses TRBV2 with TRBJ2-3; no firm D call. This CDR3 spans 14 amino acids. V was cut by 8 bases and J by 2 bases, with 14 bases left in between. Germline CDR1 SNHLY, CDR2 FYNNEI. This CDR3 reads CASLARLPTDTQYF. The CDR3, as DNA: TGTGCCAGCTTAGCCCGCCTTCCCACAGATACGCAGTATTTT. Full variable domain (rest looked up from reference TRBV2 and TRBJ2-3): EPEVTQTPSHQVTQMGQEVILRCVPISNHLYFYWYRQILGQKVEFLVSFYNNEISEKSEIFDDQFSVERPDGSNFTLKIRSTKLEDSAMYFCASLARLPTDTQYFGPGTRLTVL.

This clonotype came up many times. The J gene is TRBJ2-1, the V gene TRBV12-3 or TRBV12-4; 8 nucleotides match TRBD1. V shed 7 bases and J 4 bases; nucleotides not matched to a gene: 12. The CDR3 sequence is 16 residues long. Written as DNA, the CDR3 is TGTGCCAGCACTCCCTTGGCGAGACAGGGGTACAATGAGCAGTTCTTC. This codes for CASTPLARQGYNEQFF.

This clonotype was counted at least ten times. The chain couples TRBV7-2 to TRBJ2-1; D uncertain. The length of the CDR3 is 12 residues. V was clipped by 5 bases and J by 9 bases, with 11 bases between them. Per the germline V gene, CDR1 is SGHTA and CDR2 is FQGNSA. The CDR3 loop reads CASSALYGEQFF. CDR3 sequence (DNA): TGTGCCAGCAGCGCCCTCTATGGTGAGCAGTTCTTC.

This clonotype turned up a few times. The gene calls are TRBV18 and TRBJ2-6; D is undetermined. CDR1 is KGHSH and CDR2 is LQKENI in the germline V gene. The CDR3 loop spans 16 amino acids. Between the trimmed V and J ends, which lost 2 bases and 0 bases, there was a span of 8 bases. The CDR3 loop is CASSPMTVSGANVLTF. CDR3 DNA: TGTGCCAGCTCACCAATGACCGTCTCTGGGGCCAACGTCCTGACTTTC.

There are a few counts of this clonotype. The rearrangement uses TRBV20-1 and TRBJ2-5; 7 bases align to TRBD2. Germline assignment: CDR1 DFQATT and CDR2 SNEGSKA (reference sequence). The V gene end was trimmed by 2 bases and the J gene end by 4 bases; junction bases not matched to a gene: 10. This CDR3 is 15 amino acids long. For the CDR3, the DNA is TGCAGTGCTAGACAACATGGGGGGGGTGGAGAGACCCAGTACTTC. Its translation is CSARQHGGGGETQYF.

This clonotype has a count of ten or more. This chain connects TRBV20-1 to TRBJ2-3; D is unclear. Trimming removed 5 bases from V and 0 bases from J, with 9 bases in between. Germline V gene data show CDR1 as DFQATT and CDR2 as SNEGSKA (reference sequence). CDR3 length equals 13 residues. CDR3 sequence: CSARPSSTDTQYF. CDR3 sequence (DNA): TGCAGTGCTCGGCCCAGTAGCACAGATACGCAGTATTTT.

The chain is built from TRBV18 and TRBJ2-1; D tentatively fits TRBD1 or TRBD2 (6 bases each). This CDR3 has 16 amino acids. The germline gives CDR1 KGHSH, CDR2 LQKENI. With 3 bases removed from V and 6 bases from J, the gap between germline ends came to 18 bases. The CDR3 coding sequence is TGTGCCAGCTCACCGCGTTTGGGGGGCAGTTCCAATGAGCAGTTCTTC. Residues: CASSPRLGGSSNEQFF. Full variable domain (outside the CDR3, taken from reference TRBV18 and TRBJ2-1): NAGVMQNPRHLVRRRGQEARLRCSPMKGHSHVYWYRQLPEEGLKFMVYLQKENIIDESGMPKERFSAEFPKEGPSILRIQQVVRGDSAAYFCASSPRLGGSSNEQFFGPGTRLTVL.

This clonotype has a handful of counts. The rearrangement links TRBV7-9 to TRBJ1-4; 7 nucleotides line up with TRBD1. The CDR3 has 15 residues. The ends lost 7 bases at V and 0 bases at J; junction bases unmatched: 5. Germline V lookup: CDR1 SEHNR, CDR2 FQNEAQ (reference sequence). CDR3 bases: TGTGCCAGCAACCAGGGGGACGCAACTAATGAAAAACTGTTTTTT. Translating it yields CASNQGDATNEKLFF.

This clonotype was found many times. The V call is TRBV21-1, the J call TRBJ2-1; no DNA check was done on the table's D call, TRBD2. TRBV21-1 is annotated as a pseudogene. The length of the CDR3 is 18 residues. The CDR3 coding sequence is TGTGCCAGCAGCCGACAACATCCTCCGGCGGGAGGGTTTGATGAGCAGTTCTTC. Residues: CASSRQHPPAGGFDEQFF.

This clonotype was seen only a few times. The chain has TRBV28 and TRBJ2-4; 11 bases are shared with TRBD1. This CDR3 comprises 17 residues. The germline CDR1 and CDR2 sequences are MDHEN and SYDVKM. V was pared by 5 bases and J by 7 bases, with 13 bases of the junction left unmatched. CDR3 DNA: TGTGCCAGCAGTCTCCGGACAGGGGGCGCGACGAAGAACATTCAGTACTTC. Residues: CASSLRTGGATKNIQYF.

This clonotype was picked up many times. The chain is built from TRBV5-8 and TRBJ1-1; TRBD1 might be the D (6 bases). The CDR3 runs to 16 residues. V was shortened by 4 bases and J by 1 base, with 17 bases between the two germline ends. Germline CDR1 is SGHTS and CDR2 is YDEGEE. The DNA of the CDR3 is TGTGCCAGCAGCCTGCGCAGGGGCGAGGGGAACACTGAAGCTTTCTTT. Translated, it gives CASSLRRGEGNTEAFF.

This clonotype has at least ten counts. The chain recombines TRBV10-3 with TRBJ2-2; perhaps TRBD2 as D (6 bases). This CDR3 has 14 residues. The germline CDR1 and CDR2 sequences are ENHRY and SYGVKD. V was pared by 3 bases and J by 3 bases, with 8 bases between. CDR3 loop: CAISERDYTGELFF. The CDR3 DNA sequence: TGTGCCATCAGTGAAAGGGACTACACCGGGGAGCTGTTTTTT.